This TCR beta chain was recorded in a study of graft-versus-host responses after intestinal transplantation. A note on this clone: What it binds is unknown.

TCRdb's table, derived via immunoSEQ multiplex PCR, lists solely in-frame clones and lacks some. The table has more than 95,000 clones, more than 75% seen once; the top ten hold over 0.8%. The V end was cut by 0 bases, the J end by 1 base, with 11 bases between. In germline, CDR1 is SGDLS, CDR2 YYNGEE. The CDR3 is 15 residues long. Sequencing used unstimulated CD4+ T cells sorted from spleen or lymph node cells, obtained before intestinal transplant. The chain links TRBV9 to TRBJ2-7; D is possibly TRBD1 or TRBD2 (5 bases each). This TCR came from a human donor who received an intestinal transplant. The CDR3 here is CASSVGGDASYEQYF. In DNA form, the CDR3 reads TGTGCCAGCAGCGTAGGAGGGGATGCTTCCTACGAGCAGTACTTC.